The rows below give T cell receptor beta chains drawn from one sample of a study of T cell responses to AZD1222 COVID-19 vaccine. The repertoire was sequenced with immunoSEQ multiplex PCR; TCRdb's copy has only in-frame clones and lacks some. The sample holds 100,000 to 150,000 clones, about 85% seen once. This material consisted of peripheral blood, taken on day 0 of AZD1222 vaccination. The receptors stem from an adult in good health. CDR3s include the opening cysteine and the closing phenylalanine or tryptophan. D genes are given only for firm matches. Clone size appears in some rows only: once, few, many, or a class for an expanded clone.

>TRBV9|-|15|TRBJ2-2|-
TGTGCCAGCGTCCAGGGGCCCACGAACACCGGGGAGCTGTTTTTT
CASVQGPTNTGELFF
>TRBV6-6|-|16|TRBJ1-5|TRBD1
TGTGCCAGCAGCCCCTGGGACAGGGGTACAAATCAGCCCCAGCATTTT
CASSPWDRGTNQPQHF
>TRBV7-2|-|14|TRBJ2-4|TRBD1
TGTGCCAGCAGCACCGACAGGGGAGAGGCCATTCAGTACTTC
CASSTDRGEAIQYF
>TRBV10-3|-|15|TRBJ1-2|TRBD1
TGTGCCATCAGTGCCCCCCCCGGACAGGGTTCTGGCTACACCTTC
CAISAPPGQGSGYTF
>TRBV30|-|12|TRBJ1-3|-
TGTGCTATGGGGCACTCTGGAAACACCATATATTTT
CAMGHSGNTIYF
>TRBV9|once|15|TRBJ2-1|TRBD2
TGTGCCAGCAGCCTTACTAGCGGGGGATACAATGAGCAGTTCTTC
CASSLTSGGYNEQFF
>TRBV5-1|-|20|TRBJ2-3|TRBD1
TGCGCCAGCAGCTTGTTGGCGGGGGACAGGGGGGCCTCTAGCACAGATACGCAGTATTTT
CASSLLAGDRGASSTDTQYF
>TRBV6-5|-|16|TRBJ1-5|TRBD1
TGTGCCAGCAGTCACTCCCCGGGACAGGGTTTTCAGCCCCAGCATTTT
CASSHSPGQGFQPQHF
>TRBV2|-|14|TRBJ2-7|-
TGTGCCAGCAGTGACGGGACGGTATCCTACGAGCAGTACTTC
CASSDGTVSYEQYF
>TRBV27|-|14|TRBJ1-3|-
TGTGCCAGCAGTTTGAGGGGCGCGGGAAACACCATATATTTT
CASSLRGAGNTIYF
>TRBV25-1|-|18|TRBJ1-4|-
TGTGCCAGCAGTGACCTTCCGGCCCCAACTGCCCAGAGAGAAAAACTGTTTTTT
CASSDLPAPTAQREKLFF
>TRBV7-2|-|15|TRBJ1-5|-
TGTGCCAGCAGCTTAAAGAGCTCGGGGGTTCAGCCCCAGCATTTT
CASSLKSSGVQPQHF
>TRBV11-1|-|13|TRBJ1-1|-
TGTGCCAGCAGCTTAGTCCGGGGTGCGGAAGCTTTCTTT
CASSLVRGAEAFF
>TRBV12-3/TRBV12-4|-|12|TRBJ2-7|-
TGTGCCAGCAGCGACCGACGGGACGAGCAGTACTTC
CASSDRRDEQYF
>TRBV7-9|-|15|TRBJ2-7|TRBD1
TGTGCCAGCAGCCCGGGGACAGGGGACGGCTACGAGCAGTACTTC
CASSPGTGDGYEQYF
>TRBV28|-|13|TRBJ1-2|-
TGTGCCAGCATCCAGGGTTATAACTATGGCTACACCTTC
CASIQGYNYGYTF
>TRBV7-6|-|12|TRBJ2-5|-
TGTGCCAGCAGCCGGGGTGGAGAGACCCAGTACTTC
CASSRGGETQYF
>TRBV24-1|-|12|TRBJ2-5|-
TGTGCCACCAGTGGTAACCAAGAGACCCAGTACTTC
CATSGNQETQYF
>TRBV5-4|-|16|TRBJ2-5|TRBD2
TGTGCCAGCAGCTTAGGACTAGCGGGGGCCCAAGAGACCCAGTACTTC
CASSLGLAGAQETQYF
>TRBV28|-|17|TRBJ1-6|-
TGTGCCAGCAGGCCGGGACTTTTAAGCTCCTATAATTCACCCCTCCACTTT
CASRPGLLSSYNSPLHF